This T cell receptor (beta chain) was sequenced in a study of T cells after yellow fever vaccination (dated by TCRdb to between 2018 and 2021). For context, the study as a whole: The SMART-Seq v4 Ultra Low Input RNA kit was used to prepare libraries from fractions with low cell numbers. Blood was collected at multiple timepoints before and after primary and secondary immunization, and bulk PBMC replicates and cell subsets were isolated. To follow T-cell clones before and after both primary and booster YFV17D yellow fever vaccination, bulk TCR alpha and beta repertoires underwent longitudinal sequencing. Two healthy male donors, one aged 18 to 30 and one aged 30 to 39 years, were included in the cohort.

TCR cDNA was synthesized by 5'RACE template switching, through which a universal primer site and unique molecular identifiers were introduced. cDNA synthesis was primed from both the TCR alpha and TCR beta constant segments. Library amplification used two PCR steps, and the second PCR step added sample barcodes and sequencing adapters. Sequencing of libraries was performed on Illumina HiSeq 2500 (2x100 bp) or NovaSeq (2x150 bp). In the paper's pipeline: MIGEC was used to demultiplex reads and collapse the reads into UMI consensus sequences, and MiXCR was used for V(D)J alignment. Using edgeR on replicate PBMC samples, clonotypes were called vaccine-responding if FDR was below 0.01 and the log2 fold change was above 5 up to day 15. Each bulk clonotype received a CD4 or CD8 identity based on whether the sequenced CD4 or CD8 repertoire contained that clonotype at higher abundance. Using fastp trimming at Q25 and MiXCR clonotype assembly, TCRdb reanalyzed the public sequencing data and kept in-frame beta chains. For every CDR3 protein sequence, its rows merge into one entry that carries the most common genes and DNA. Clone size and V and J calls follow TCRdb, not the original study. The sample records approximately 160,000 distinct CDR3 sequences, approximately 6.2% of which are singletons. The biggest ten clones account for approximately 3% of the sample.

The treatment or condition label for this specimen denotes: live attenuated yellow fever vaccine strain. PBMCs were isolated from peripheral blood using a standard Ficoll-Paque protocol. CD4 and CD8 T-cell fractions were isolated with Dynabeads CD4 and CD8 positive selection kits. TriZol was used to extract RNA from bulk PBMCs, CD4 and CD8 fractions, and dextramer-positive and dextramer-negative fractions. With regard to this clonotype: It has no known antigen specificity. No much larger clone is present one base from it, and per-base qualities are unavailable.

Summary of the overall study and its limitations: Compared with the primary T-cell response, the secondary T-cell response was faster but weaker, reaching its peak on day 5 rather than on day 15. Because the study included only a couple of donors, the extent to which the findings can be generalized is limited. A small fraction of clonotypes appeared in both the CD4 and CD8 compartments, likely as a result of convergent recombination. Computational filtering was required because FACS-sorted repertoires could contain abundant contaminating clonotypes from the bulk population. Most clones expanded after primary vaccination (almost 97% of CD4 and over 80% of CD8) were re-detected after the booster, suggesting that broad memory maintenance occurred.

V is reduced by 4 bases and J by 5 bases, leaving a spacing of 15 bases between them. The germline V gene (reference sequence) gives CDR1 as SGHNT and CDR2 as YYREEE. Including cysteine and phenylalanine, the CDR3 has 14 amino acids. The sequence is cut down to CDR3 DNA, 42 bases in frame from base 1. In this chain, TRBV5-4 is recombined with TRBJ1-2; a confident D gene designation cannot be given. Sample: CD4+ T cells sorted from PBMCs, taken on the day of the first yellow fever vaccination. This clonotype was obtained from a man younger than 35 who received the YFV17D yellow fever vaccine. The DNA sequence is as follows: TGTGCCAGCAGCACTCGGACCGTTGGGTATGGCTACACCTTC. This encodes CASSTRTVGYGYTF.